Listed below are T cell receptor beta chains from one sample, sequenced in a study of glioma-infiltrating T cells. TCRdb itself ran the multiplex PCR reads through MiXCR, one entry per CDR3 protein. The table records some 150,000 distinct CDR3 sequences, approximately 39% of them present only once. The sample taken for sequencing was glioma tissue, nonneoplastic brain tissue, or PBMCs (not recorded which). Receptor source: a human donor with low-grade glioma or glioblastoma, undergoing nonglioma brain surgery, or in good health (not recorded which). Each CDR3 is given with its conserved first and last residue. The order of the fields is V gene, D gene, clone size, J gene, CDR3 protein, CDR3 DNA. D genes are given only for firm matches. Part of the rows lack a size; the others show once, few, many or a class for expanded clones.

>TRBV27|.|many|TRBJ2-1
CASSAGNNEQFF
TGTGCCAGCAGTGCAGGTAACAATGAGCAGTTCTTC
>TRBV4-1|TRBD1|.|TRBJ2-7
CASSPGQWGTYEQYF
TGCGCCAGCAGCCCGGGACAGTGGGGAACCTACGAGCAGTACTTC
>TRBV20-1|.|.|TRBJ2-7
CSASTGTMGYEQYF
TGCAGTGCTAGCACCGGGACCATGGGCTACGAGCAGTACTTC
>TRBV27|TRBD2|many|TRBJ2-7
CASSGGLAPTYEQYF
TGTGCCAGCAGTGGGGGACTAGCGCCTACCTACGAGCAGTACTTC
>TRBV27|.|few|TRBJ1-5
CASSSQAGYQPQHF
TGTGCCAGCAGTTCCCAAGCGGGTTATCAGCCCCAGCATTTT
>TRBV2|.|.|TRBJ2-7
CASSADPRYEEYF
TGTGCCAGCAGTGCCGACCCCCGGTACGAGGAGTACTTC
>TRBV6-1|TRBD1|.|TRBJ1-1
CASSFDRVSEAFF
TGTGCCAGCAGTTTCGACAGGGTCTCTGAAGCTTTCTTT
>TRBV10-3|.|.|TRBJ1-2
CAISESGSVYGYTF
TGTGCCATCAGTGAGTCTGGCAGTGTCTATGGCTACACCTTC
>TRBV6-1|.|many|TRBJ2-3
CASSLEAFTDTQYF
TGTGCCAGCAGTCTGGAGGCCTTCACAGATACGCAGTATTTT
>TRBV7-8|TRBD1|.|TRBJ1-6
CASSFKTGTRDNSPLHF
TGTGCCAGCAGCTTTAAGACAGGGACGAGGGATAATTCACCCCTCCACTTT
>TRBV20-1|.|.|TRBJ2-7
CSAKGLTGEYEQYF
TGCAGCGCCAAGGGACTTACCGGTGAATACGAGCAGTACTTC
>TRBV19|TRBD2|.|TRBJ2-1
CASSPSGYGEQFF
TGTGCCAGTAGTCCTAGCGGATACGGTGAGCAGTTCTTC
>TRBV4-3|.|.|TRBJ2-5
CASSQERIGEETQYF
TGCGCCAGCAGCCAAGAAAGGATAGGCGAAGAGACCCAGTACTTC
>TRBV20-1|.|few|TRBJ1-1
CSAMWGSTTEAFF
TGCAGTGCTATGTGGGGTTCGACCACTGAAGCTTTCTTT
>TRBV10-3|TRBD2|.|TRBJ2-7
CAIRASGSIDEQYF
TGTGCCATCAGGGCTAGCGGGAGTATCGACGAGCAGTACTTC
>TRBV6-1|.|many|TRBJ2-1
CASRADSYNEQFF
TGTGCCAGCAGAGCAGACAGTTACAATGAGCAGTTCTTC
>TRBV10-2|TRBD1|.|TRBJ1-5
CASSPDGTGLQPQHF
TGCGCCAGCTCCCCTGACGGGACAGGGCTACAGCCCCAGCATTTT
>TRBV6-1|.|.|TRBJ1-1
CASTPSTEAFF
TGTGCCAGCACTCCGAGCACTGAAGCTTTCTTT
>TRBV20-1|.|few|TRBJ1-1
CSARLTGGGMTEAFF
TGCAGTGCTAGATTAACCGGGGGGGGAATGACTGAAGCTTTCTTT
>TRBV10-3|.|many|TRBJ2-7
CAISERGDYEQYF
TGTGCCATCAGTGAAAGAGGCGACTACGAGCAGTACTTC
>TRBV5-4|.|.|TRBJ2-3
CASSMKTRTASTDTQYF
TGTGCCAGCAGCATGAAAACGCGGACAGCTAGCACAGATACGCAGTATTTT
>TRBV10-3|.|few|TRBJ1-1
CAITGLEGTEAFF
TGTGCCATCACGGGACTCGAGGGAACTGAAGCTTTCTTT